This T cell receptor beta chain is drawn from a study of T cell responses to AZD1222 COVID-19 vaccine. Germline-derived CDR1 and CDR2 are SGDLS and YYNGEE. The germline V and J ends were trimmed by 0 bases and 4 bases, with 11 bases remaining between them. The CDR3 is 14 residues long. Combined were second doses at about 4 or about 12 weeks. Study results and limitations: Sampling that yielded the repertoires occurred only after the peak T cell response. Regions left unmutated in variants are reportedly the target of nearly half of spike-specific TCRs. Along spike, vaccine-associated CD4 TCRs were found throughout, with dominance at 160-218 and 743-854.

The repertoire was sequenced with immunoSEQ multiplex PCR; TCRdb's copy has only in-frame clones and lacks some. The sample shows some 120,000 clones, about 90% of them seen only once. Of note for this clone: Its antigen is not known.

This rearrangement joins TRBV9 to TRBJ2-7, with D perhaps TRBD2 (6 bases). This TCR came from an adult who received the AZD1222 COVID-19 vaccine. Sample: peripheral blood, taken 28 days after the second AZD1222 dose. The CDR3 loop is CASSVGLANYEQYF. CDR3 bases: TGTGCCAGCAGCGTAGGGCTAGCGAATTACGAGCAGTACTTC.